One sample yielded the 26 T cell receptor beta chains listed below, sequenced in a study of blood T cells in healthy people across ages. Primed by a sample-barcoded 5' primer and a J-beta primer mix, a second PCR proceeded for about 6 to 11 cycles. Via MiXCR, TCRdb re-called the 5' RACE reads, giving one row per CDR3 protein. The sample records roughly 800,000 distinct CDR3 sequences, about 55% being singletons. Sample: blood. These receptors were collected from an older man in good health.

This chain connects TRBV27 to TRBJ2-7; D may be TRBD1 (5 bases). Germline loops: CDR1 MNHEY, CDR2 SMNVEV (reference sequence). This CDR3 region has 17 residues. V lost 5 bases and J 2 bases, leaving 22 bases between the germline ends. The CDR3 region has the DNA TGTGCCAGCAGTCCTATTACAGGTCTAACTTTTACCTACGAGCAGTACTTC. Protein product: CASSPITGLTFTYEQYF.

This clonotype was counted only a few times. The CDR3 is CASSQGTGNNQPQHF. The DNA for the CDR3 is TGTGCCAGCAGCCAGGGGACAGGGAACAATCAGCCCCAGCATTTT. The chain recombines TRBV4-2 with TRBJ1-5; TRBD1 aligns across 9 bases. Looked up from germline, CDR1 is LGHNA and CDR2 is YNFKEQ. The V gene end was trimmed by 3 bases and the J gene end by 3 bases; junction bases not matched to a gene: 3. The CDR3 spans 15 residues.

V and J are TRBV20-1 and TRBJ2-3; 11 nucleotides match TRBD2. This CDR3 has 17 amino acids. CDR1 DFQATT and CDR2 SNEGSKA come from the germline V gene (reference sequence). J lost 14 bases, V lost 3 bases, and 22 bases had no gene match. The CDR3 DNA sequence: TGCAGTGCTAGGCCCCCGACTAGCGGGACTCAGCACAGATACGCGTATTTT. It specifies CSARPPTSGTQHRYAYF.

This clonotype was seen a handful of times. This chain joins TRBV12-3 or TRBV12-4 and TRBJ2-4; the D is unclear. Between the trimmed V and J ends, which lost 2 bases and 3 bases, there was a span of 5 bases. The CDR3 loop spans 13 amino acids. CDR3 DNA: TGTGCCAGCAGTTTATCGGTCAAAAACATTCAGTACTTC. Translated, it gives CASSLSVKNIQYF.

The chain joins TRBV5-1 to TRBJ2-7, with D perhaps being TRBD1 or TRBD2 (5 bases each). The V gene lost 0 bases and the J gene lost 2 bases, with 9 bases spanning the gap. The CDR3 consists of 14 residues. CDR1 and CDR2 from the germline V gene are SGHRS and YFSETQ. In DNA form, the CDR3 reads TGCGCCAGCAGCTTGGGGGACGGAGCCTACGAGCAGTACTTC. Translation gives CASSLGDGAYEQYF.

This clonotype was seen more than once but under ten times. The chain employs TRBV29-1 and TRBJ1-3; no clear D. CDR1 and CDR2 from the germline V gene are SQVTM and ANQGSEA. Between the trimmed V and J ends, which lost 1 base and 4 bases, there was a span of 2 bases. This CDR3 is 11 amino acids long. CDR3 nucleotides: TGCAGCGTTGAAGCGGGAAACACCATATATTTT. It codes for CSVEAGNTIYF.

The rearrangement links TRBV20-1 to TRBJ2-7; D possibly corresponds to TRBD2 (6 bases). V dropped 8 bases and J dropped 0 bases, with 14 bases sitting between them. The CDR3 contains 13 residues. Looked up from germline, CDR1 is DFQATT and CDR2 is SNEGSKA (reference sequence). Written as DNA, the CDR3 is TGCAGTTCAACCGGGCGGGACTCCTACGAGCAGTACTTC. Translation gives CSSTGRDSYEQYF.

Worth noting for this clonotype: A much larger clone lies a single base off, so this may be a read error. This sequence joins TRBV20-1 and TRBJ2-7; tentative D call: TRBD1 (6 bases). The CDR3 has 15 residues. The germline V gene encodes CDR1 DFQATT and CDR2 SNEGSKA (reference sequence). V lost 0 bases, J lost 2 bases, and 14 bases lay in between. This CDR3 is CSARDLDRSPYEQYF. CDR3 bases: TGCAGTGCTAGAGATCTGGACAGAAGCCCCTACGAGCAGTACTTC.

CDR3 nucleotide sequence: TGCGCCAGCAGCTTCGCGGGACAAGTCTACGAGCAGTACTTC. Encoded protein: CASSFAGQVYEQYF. The genes are TRBV5-1 and TRBJ2-7; D assignment may be TRBD1 or TRBD2 (6 bases each). In germline, CDR1 is SGHRS, CDR2 YFSETQ. V lost 2 bases and J 3 bases, leaving 12 bases between the germline ends. The CDR3 loop spans 14 amino acids. The full variable domain, completed using reference TRBV5-1 and TRBJ2-7, is KAGVTQTPRYLIKTRGQQVTLSCSPISGHRSVSWYQQTPGQGLQFLFEYFSETQRNKGNFPGRFSGRQFSNSRSEMNVSTLELGDSALYLCASSFAGQVYEQYFGPGTRLTVT.

This clonotype was recorded a few times. A read error may account for a junction end that differs from germline. The CDR3 is CSARVRVYPYERYF. CDR3 nucleotide sequence: TGCAGTGCTAGAGTTAGGGTGTACCCCTACGAGCGGTACTTC. The V gene is TRBV20-1, the J gene TRBJ2-7; D remains ambiguous. The V gene's germline CDR1 is DFQATT and CDR2 SNEGSKA (reference sequence). The CDR3 has 14 amino acids.

This clonotype was seen ten or more times. The chain recombines TRBV2 with TRBJ2-4; D call uncertain. V dropped 6 bases and J dropped 0 bases, with 12 bases sitting between them. Per the germline V gene, CDR1 is SNHLY and CDR2 is FYNNEI. This CDR3 is 15 amino acids long. In nucleotides, the CDR3 is TGTGCCAGCAGGAACCCAGATATAGCCAAAAACATTCAGTACTTC. Encoded protein: CASRNPDIAKNIQYF.

The chain has TRBV20-1 and TRBJ2-4; 8 nucleotides align to TRBD1. The J call may be wrong; the DNA end is better matched by TRBJ2-7. This CDR3 is built from 15 residues. Germline lookup yields CDR1 DFQATT and CDR2 SNEGSKA (reference sequence). The CDR3 bases are TGCAGTGCTCCCTCTACAGGGGGTCCCACCTACGAGCAGTACTTC. Residues: CSAPSTGGPTYEQYF.

This clonotype appeared a single time. The chain couples TRBV28 to TRBJ2-3; D is perhaps TRBD1 or TRBD2 (5 bases each). CDR3 length: 15 amino acids. Trimming stripped 5 bases from V and 6 bases from J, with 18 bases between. Germline loops: CDR1 MDHEN, CDR2 SYDVKM. The DNA for the CDR3 is TGTGCCAGCAGTCTCACGGCGGGTTGGGGGGATACGCAGTATTTT. Residues: CASSLTAGWGDTQYF.

V is TRBV12-3 or TRBV12-4 and J is TRBJ1-4; weak D call: TRBD1 (5 bases). V was cut by 8 bases and J by 14 bases, with 21 bases left in between. This CDR3 region has 13 residues. The CDR3 DNA sequence: TGTGCCAGCTGCAGCAGAGGCACGACAGTGCTGTTTTTT. This translates into CASCSRGTTVLFF.

The V call is TRBV20-1, the J call TRBJ2-1, with D perhaps TRBD2 (6 bases). V was clipped by 4 bases and J by 4 bases, with 14 bases between them. The CDR3 is 14 amino acids. CDR1 DFQATT and CDR2 SNEGSKA come from the germline V gene (reference sequence). The CDR3 sequence is CSATSGLAYNEQFF. The CDR3 DNA reads as TGCAGTGCTACCTCCGGGCTAGCGTACAATGAGCAGTTCTTC.

The chain has TRBV6-5 and TRBJ2-4; D is uncertain. The CDR3 is made up of 18 amino acids. Germline CDR1 reads MNHEY; CDR2 reads SVGAGI. V was trimmed by 0 bases and J by 1 base, leaving 16 bases between them. The CDR3 coding sequence is TGTGCCAGCAGTTACTCCCCTTCGGCCCTAAGGGCCAAAAACATTCAGTACTTC. Protein: CASSYSPSALRAKNIQYF.

The rearrangement joins TRBV25-1 to TRBJ1-4; D unresolved. Trimming cost V 2 bases and J 5 bases, with 12 bases left between them. Germline V CDR1 and CDR2: MGHDK, SYGVNS. This CDR3 has 15 amino acids. In DNA, the CDR3 is TGTGCCAGCAGTGAACCTTCGGGAACCAATGAAAAACTGTTTTTT. Amino acid sequence: CASSEPSGTNEKLFF.

This clonotype has a handful of counts. The chain couples TRBV7-6 to TRBJ2-3, with D maybe TRBD2 (5 bases). Germline loops: CDR1 SGHVS, CDR2 FNYEAQ. V lost 5 bases and J 0 bases, leaving 12 bases between the germline ends. This CDR3 comprises 15 residues. The chain's CDR3 is CASSPSGRSTDTQYF. CDR3 in DNA: TGTGCCAGCAGCCCGAGCGGTAGAAGCACAGATACGCAGTATTTT.

The chain is built from TRBV20-1 and TRBJ2-3; 11 bases map to TRBD2. Trimming took 3 bases from V and 5 from J; bases not matched to a gene: 7. This CDR3 comprises 15 residues. The V gene's germline CDR1 is DFQATT and CDR2 SNEGSKA (reference sequence). CDR3 loop: CSASLTSGNGDTQYF. CDR3 DNA sequence: TGCAGTGCTAGCCTGACTAGCGGGAATGGAGATACGCAGTATTTT.

The V call is TRBV5-1, the J call TRBJ2-7; D is tentatively TRBD1 or TRBD2 (5 bases each). Trimming took off 1 base at V and 1 base at J, with 12 bases between the two ends. Per the germline V gene, CDR1 is SGHRS and CDR2 is YFSETQ. CDR3 length equals 15 residues. The CDR3, as DNA: TGCGCCAGCAGCTTGATGGGGGAACGTTCCTACGAGCAGTACTTC. It encodes CASSLMGERSYEQYF.

This clonotype has a handful of counts. This chain links TRBV10-3 with TRBJ2-4; the match to TRBD1 covers 7 bases. V was pared by 3 bases and J by 4 bases, with 18 bases of the junction left unmatched. The germline V gene has CDR1 ENHRY and CDR2 SYGVKD. This CDR3 region has 19 residues. The CDR3 DNA reads as TGTGCCATCAGTGAAGGGCCCTCTCGGACAGGCCCACTAAAAAACATTCAGTACTTC. It is translated as CAISEGPSRTGPLKNIQYF.

The J gene is TRBJ2-4, the V gene TRBV29-1; the D gene is possibly TRBD1 (5 bases). With 8 bases removed from V and 13 bases from J, the gap between germline ends came to 27 bases. Germline-derived CDR1 and CDR2 are SQVTM and ANQGSEA. There are 14 residues in the CDR3. The CDR3 is CSNGAGNSYNEQYF. The CDR3 nucleotides read TGCAGCAATGGGGCAGGGAACTCCTACAATGAGCAGTACTTC.

Notes on this clonotype: An end of the junction does not agree with germline; a read error may underlie this. CDR3 loop: CSAPMVGSSYNEQFF. The CDR3 DNA sequence: TGCAGTGCTCCCATGGTAGGGAGCTCCTACAATGAACAGTTCTTC. The J gene is TRBJ2-1, the V gene TRBV20-1; D might be TRBD2 (5 bases). This CDR3 comprises 15 residues. Germline assignment: CDR1 DFQATT and CDR2 SNEGSKA (reference sequence).

The chain combines TRBV7-2 with TRBJ2-1; D gene ambiguous. CDR3 length: 13 residues. Between the trimmed V and J ends, which lost 2 bases and 4 bases, there was a span of 6 bases. The germline gives CDR1 SGHTA, CDR2 FQGNSA. The CDR3 loop is CASSLSLYNEQFF. Written as DNA, the CDR3 is TGTGCCAGCAGCTTAAGTTTATACAATGAGCAGTTCTTC.

This clonotype was observed a few times. CDR3 coding DNA: TGTGCTAGTGGTTTTCTCCCCTTCGCAGGGGCCTACAATGAGCAGTTCTTC. Translating gives CASGFLPFAGAYNEQFF. The gene calls are TRBV12-5 and TRBJ2-1; D is perhaps TRBD1 (6 bases). The germline V gene encodes CDR1 LGHNT and CDR2 FRNRAP. The CDR3 has 17 residues. V was cut by 3 bases and J by 2 bases, with 17 bases left in between.

This clonotype was detected only a few times. J is TRBJ1-6 and V is TRBV2; 7 bases fit TRBD1. The CDR3 runs to 12 residues. The junction had 2 bases not matched to a gene; V was cut back by 6 bases and J by 9 bases. Germline V gene lookup returns CDR1 SNHLY and CDR2 FYNNEI. The DNA for the CDR3 is TGTGCCAGCAGGAGGGGGCGTTCACCCCTCCACTTT. It specifies CASRRGRSPLHF.